The present T cell receptor beta chain was sequenced within a study of T cells in Graves' hyperthyroidism and ophthalmopathy. The sample holds many counts of this clonotype. Germline V gene sequence: CDR1 SGHNT, CDR2 YENEEA. The CDR3 has 14 residues. V lost 0 bases to trimming and J lost 7 bases; unmatched junction nucleotides: 3. Diagnosis relied on clinical symptoms, serum thyroxine and TRAb, thyroid ultrasound and orbital computed tomography. Using RNA transcripts as the source, TCR beta CDR3 regions were amplified. The TCR CDR3 first-round RT-PCR relied on the HTBI primer set. Each CDR3 protein is one row after TCRdb ran MiXCR on the multiplex PCR reads. The table includes about 560,000 distinct CDR3 sequences, approximately 15% detected once.

The chain links TRBV11-3 to TRBJ2-1, with 7 bases fitting TRBD1. The TCR sequence derives from a woman aged 30 to 39 with Graves' hyperthyroidism. Material for sequencing was blood. The CDR3 DNA reads TGTGCCAGCAGCTTAGAAGGGGGCGAGAATGAGCAGTTCTTC. It is translated as CASSLEGGENEQFF.